This is a list of T cell receptor beta chains from one sample in a study of blood T cell repertoires in COVID-19. Sequenced by immunoSEQ multiplex PCR; TCRdb stores in-frame clones only, minus some. The sample consists of roughly 290,000 clones, roughly 86% of them appearing once. What was sequenced was peripheral blood. These receptors were collected from a woman in her twenties or thirties who had recovered from COVID-19. Each CDR3 is given without its conserved first and last residue.

CDR3 protein: ASSTGTGGANGYT
J gene: TRBJ1-2
V gene: TRBV2

CDR3 protein: ASSIGGGEQTQY
J gene: TRBJ2-5
V gene: TRBV19

CDR3 protein: ASSFTITSDTGELF
J gene: TRBJ2-2
V gene: TRBV5-4

CDR3 protein: ASSMGQGAMDYGYT
J gene: TRBJ1-2
V gene: TRBV7-9

CDR3 protein: ASTPGSSSTDTQY
J gene: TRBJ2-3
V gene: TRBV27

CDR3 protein: ASSRQGGFGEAF
J gene: TRBJ1-1
V gene: TRBV14

CDR3 protein: ASRGDSYEQY
J gene: TRBJ2-7
V gene: TRBV7-2

CDR3 protein: AWSRDSQETQY
J gene: TRBJ2-5
V gene: TRBV30

CDR3 protein: ASSRGVERTNYGYT
J gene: TRBJ1-2
V gene: TRBV19

CDR3 protein: ASSFDRGGNTIY
J gene: TRBJ1-3
V gene: TRBV7-9

CDR3 protein: ASSPRQGDHEQY
J gene: TRBJ2-7
V gene: TRBV4-1

CDR3 protein: ASQAETSYNEQF
J gene: TRBJ2-1
V gene: TRBV19

CDR3 protein: AISQPGGKWAFTDTQY
J gene: TRBJ2-3
V gene: TRBV10-3

CDR3 protein: SVRTGILAF
J gene: TRBJ1-1
V gene: TRBV29-1

CDR3 protein: ASSLSLFNQPQH
J gene: TRBJ1-5
V gene: TRBV11-2

CDR3 protein: ASSPGTVTDTQY
J gene: TRBJ2-3
V gene: TRBV18

CDR3 protein: SASPHRDTTFGPEAF
J gene: TRBJ1-1
V gene: TRBV20-1

CDR3 protein: AISDQQTHSPLH
J gene: TRBJ1-6
V gene: TRBV10-3

CDR3 protein: ASSNGGQLMNAGELF
J gene: TRBJ2-2
V gene: TRBV19

CDR3 protein: AWRTPRTGVFYGYT
J gene: TRBJ1-2
V gene: TRBV30

CDR3 protein: ASTQDGNEQF
J gene: TRBJ2-1
V gene: TRBV5-4

CDR3 protein: ATRIAGGPQY
J gene: TRBJ2-3
V gene: TRBV24-1

CDR3 protein: ASSVAVSNQPQH
J gene: TRBJ1-5
V gene: TRBV9

CDR3 protein: ASSHRDTDTQY
J gene: TRBJ2-3
V gene: TRBV4-3

CDR3 protein: ASSFGSQETQY
J gene: TRBJ2-5
V gene: TRBV11-2

CDR3 protein: ASTVDRRNTIY
J gene: TRBJ1-3
V gene: TRBV6-5

CDR3 protein: ASSQTSGPDTQY
J gene: TRBJ2-3
V gene: TRBV4-1

CDR3 protein: ASSQAGGTYEQY
J gene: TRBJ2-7
V gene: TRBV3-1/TRBV3-2

CDR3 protein: ASRFRGSSYEQY
J gene: TRBJ2-7
V gene: TRBV6-5

CDR3 protein: ASSSDLPGTQY
J gene: TRBJ2-3
V gene: TRBV7-3

CDR3 protein: ASSPGQGTDTQY
J gene: TRBJ2-3
V gene: TRBV7-3

CDR3 protein: ASSPHRGWAGTDTQY
J gene: TRBJ2-3
V gene: TRBV9

CDR3 protein: ASSLELAGEEEQF
J gene: TRBJ2-1
V gene: TRBV5-1

CDR3 protein: ASSAQPGTGELF
J gene: TRBJ2-2
V gene: TRBV10-2

CDR3 protein: ASSLALDGTGGALWAF
J gene: TRBJ1-1
V gene: TRBV11-2

CDR3 protein: AISLGQPNDEQF
J gene: TRBJ2-1
V gene: TRBV10-3

CDR3 protein: ASSDGRETQETQY
J gene: TRBJ2-5
V gene: TRBV2

CDR3 protein: ASSPGLAGITDTQY
J gene: TRBJ2-3
V gene: TRBV19

CDR3 protein: ASSSGGQETQY
J gene: TRBJ2-5
V gene: TRBV7-7

CDR3 protein: ASSPGGRWPSEASQPQH
J gene: TRBJ1-5
V gene: TRBV4-1

CDR3 protein: ASRRGGVIYGYT
J gene: TRBJ1-2
V gene: TRBV6-5

CDR3 protein: ASTPGGWSGYT
J gene: TRBJ1-2
V gene: TRBV7-9

CDR3 protein: ASNMALAKNIQY
J gene: TRBJ2-4
V gene: TRBV2

CDR3 protein: ASSPDWRGARYNSPLH
J gene: TRBJ1-6
V gene: TRBV5-1

CDR3 protein: ASTSLEGGEKLF
J gene: TRBJ1-4
V gene: TRBV6-6

CDR3 protein: ASSPGHSLGQPQH
J gene: TRBJ1-5
V gene: TRBV11-2

CDR3 protein: ASSRDFTYEQY
J gene: TRBJ2-7
V gene: TRBV7-2

CDR3 protein: ASRQTPGQGYGYT
J gene: TRBJ1-2
V gene: TRBV5-1

CDR3 protein: ASSPPGLRETQY
J gene: TRBJ2-5
V gene: TRBV18

CDR3 protein: ASSPDRGNQPQH
J gene: TRBJ1-5
V gene: TRBV2

CDR3 protein: ASSLRGDGGYT
J gene: TRBJ1-2
V gene: TRBV13

CDR3 protein: ATLLTTSGANNEQF
J gene: TRBJ2-1
V gene: TRBV10-3

CDR3 protein: ASSIRDTWAEMNTEAF
J gene: TRBJ1-1
V gene: TRBV19

CDR3 protein: AISEEGSHTEAF
J gene: TRBJ1-1
V gene: TRBV10-3

CDR3 protein: ASQQGYNEQF
J gene: TRBJ2-1
V gene: TRBV19